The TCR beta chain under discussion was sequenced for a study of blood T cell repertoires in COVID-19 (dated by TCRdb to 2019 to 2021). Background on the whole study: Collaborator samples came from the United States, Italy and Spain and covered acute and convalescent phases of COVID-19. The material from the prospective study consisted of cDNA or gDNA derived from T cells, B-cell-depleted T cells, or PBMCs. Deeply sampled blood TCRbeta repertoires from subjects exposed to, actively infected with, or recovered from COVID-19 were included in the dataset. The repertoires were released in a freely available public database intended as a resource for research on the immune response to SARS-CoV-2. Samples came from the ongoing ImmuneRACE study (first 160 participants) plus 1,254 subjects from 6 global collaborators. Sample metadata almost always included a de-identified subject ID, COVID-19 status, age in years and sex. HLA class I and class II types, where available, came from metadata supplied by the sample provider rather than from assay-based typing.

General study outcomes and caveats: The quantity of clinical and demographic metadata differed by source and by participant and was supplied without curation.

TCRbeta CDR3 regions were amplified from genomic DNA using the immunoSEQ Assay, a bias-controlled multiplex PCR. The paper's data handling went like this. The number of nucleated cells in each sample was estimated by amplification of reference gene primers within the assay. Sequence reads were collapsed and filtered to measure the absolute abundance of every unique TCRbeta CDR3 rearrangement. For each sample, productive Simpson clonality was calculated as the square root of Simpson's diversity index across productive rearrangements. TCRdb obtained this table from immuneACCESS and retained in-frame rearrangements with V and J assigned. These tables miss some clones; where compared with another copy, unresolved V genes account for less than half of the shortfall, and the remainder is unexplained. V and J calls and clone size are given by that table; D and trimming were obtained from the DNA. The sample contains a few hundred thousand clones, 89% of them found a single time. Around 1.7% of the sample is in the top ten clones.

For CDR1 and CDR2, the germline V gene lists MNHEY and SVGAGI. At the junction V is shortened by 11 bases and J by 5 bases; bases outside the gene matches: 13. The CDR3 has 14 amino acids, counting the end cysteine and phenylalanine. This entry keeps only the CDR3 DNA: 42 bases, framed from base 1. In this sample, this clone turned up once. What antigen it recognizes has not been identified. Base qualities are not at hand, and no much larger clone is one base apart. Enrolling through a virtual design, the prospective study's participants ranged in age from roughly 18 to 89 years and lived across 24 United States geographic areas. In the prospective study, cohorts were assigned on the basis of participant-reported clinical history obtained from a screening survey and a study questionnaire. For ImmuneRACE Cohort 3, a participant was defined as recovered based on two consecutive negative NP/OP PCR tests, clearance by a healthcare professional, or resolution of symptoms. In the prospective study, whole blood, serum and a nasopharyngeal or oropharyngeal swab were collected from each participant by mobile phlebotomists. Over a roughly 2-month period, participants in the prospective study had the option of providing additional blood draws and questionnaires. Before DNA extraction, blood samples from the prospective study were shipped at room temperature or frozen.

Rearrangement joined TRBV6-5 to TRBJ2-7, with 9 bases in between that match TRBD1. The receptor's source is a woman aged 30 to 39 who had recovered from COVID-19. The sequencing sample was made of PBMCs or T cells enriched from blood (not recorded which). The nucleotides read TGTGCCGGGGGATTGACAGGGGGAATCCACGAGCAGTACTTC. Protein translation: CAGGLTGGIHEQYF.